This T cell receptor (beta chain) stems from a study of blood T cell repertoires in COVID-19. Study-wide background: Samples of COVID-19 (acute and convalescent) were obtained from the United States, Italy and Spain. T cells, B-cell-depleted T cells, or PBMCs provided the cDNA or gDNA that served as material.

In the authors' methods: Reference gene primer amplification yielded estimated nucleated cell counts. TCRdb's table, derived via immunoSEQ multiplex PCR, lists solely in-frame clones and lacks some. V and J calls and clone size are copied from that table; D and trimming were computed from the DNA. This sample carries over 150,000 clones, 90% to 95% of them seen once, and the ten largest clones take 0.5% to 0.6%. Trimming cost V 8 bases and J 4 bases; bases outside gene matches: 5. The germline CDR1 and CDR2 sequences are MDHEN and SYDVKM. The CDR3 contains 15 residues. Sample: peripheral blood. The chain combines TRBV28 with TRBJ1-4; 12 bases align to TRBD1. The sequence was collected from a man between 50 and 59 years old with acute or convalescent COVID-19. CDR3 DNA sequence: TGTGCCAGCCAGGGACAGGGGGCTGGTAATGAAAAACTGTTTTTT. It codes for CASQGQGAGNEKLFF.